Presented here are 9 T cell receptor beta chains from one specimen sequenced in a study of T-cell reconstitution after alpha-beta-depleted transplantation in children. Molecular barcoding with unique molecular identifiers was used for the TCRbeta library. TCRdb independently ran MiXCR on the PCR reads; one entry per CDR3 protein. This sample yields about 27,000 distinct CDR3 sequences, of which under 7% are seen a single time; 7% belongs to the top ten. This sample comprised PBMCs, mostly from graft donor cells, obtained 180 days after TCRalphabeta/CD19-depleted stem cell transplant. Source of these receptors: a male patient younger than 18 who had a stem cell transplant for acute myeloid leukemia, so the T cells may come from the graft donor.

This clonotype was seen ten or more times. V usage is TRBV7-6 and J usage is TRBJ1-4; 9 bases map to TRBD1. Germline CDR1 and CDR2: SGHVS and FNYEAQ. The CDR3 is 18 residues long. Losses at the gene ends were 1 base for V and 7 bases for J; bases not matched to a gene: 13. The CDR3 nucleotides read TGTGCCAGCAGCTTAGAACCCACGGGGACAGGGCGCATTGAAAAACTGTTTTTT. This sequence encodes CASSLEPTGTGRIEKLFF.

By share, this clonotype counts as medium-sized (0.01 to 0.1%). The chain is built from TRBV6-2 or TRBV6-3 and TRBJ2-3; tentative D call: TRBD2 (5 bases). V was pared by 5 bases and J by 2 bases, with 8 bases between. CDR3 size: 13 residues. Germline assignment: CDR1 MNHEY and CDR2 SVGEGT. The CDR3 here is CASSLTNTDTQYF. CDR3 nucleotide sequence: TGTGCCAGCAGTCTGACTAACACAGATACGCAGTATTTT.

This clonotype was recorded many times. The chain employs TRBV5-1 and TRBJ1-5; 7 bases line up with TRBD1. With 5 bases clipped from V and 0 bases from J, the junction kept 5 bases outside the gene matches. The CDR3 has 15 residues. Germline V lookup: CDR1 SGHRS, CDR2 YFSETQ. The CDR3: CASRLTGNSNQPQHF. CDR3 sequence (DNA): TGCGCCAGCAGACTGACAGGGAATAGCAATCAGCCCCAGCATTTT.

This clonotype was picked up many times. The chain recombines TRBV12-3 or TRBV12-4 with TRBJ1-1; 10 bases line up with TRBD1. This CDR3 comprises 13 residues. V dropped 10 bases and J dropped 1; count of bases not matched to a gene: 3. The CDR3 DNA reads TGTGCCAACGGGGACAGGGGGAACACTGAAGCTTTCTTT. Translated, it gives CANGDRGNTEAFF.

Many counts were recorded for this clonotype. The gene calls are TRBV3-1 and TRBJ2-7, with no clear D. This CDR3 is 12 amino acids long. Trimming left V 1 base short and J 1 base short, with 2 bases between. Germline V gene sequence: CDR1 LGHDT, CDR2 YNNKEL (reference sequence). The CDR3 sequence: CASSQGSYEQYF. The CDR3 coding sequence is TGTGCCAGCAGCCAAGGGTCCTACGAGCAGTACTTC.

This clonotype was seen repeatedly, ten times or more. The gene calls are TRBV29-1 and TRBJ1-5; D is perhaps TRBD1 (5 bases). V gave up 4 bases and J gave up 4 bases, with 11 bases separating them. This CDR3 has 13 residues. Per germline, CDR1 SQVTM and CDR2 ANQGSEA. CDR3 loop: CSVAGGLNQPQHF. In DNA, the CDR3 is TGCAGCGTTGCCGGGGGTCTTAATCAGCCCCAGCATTTT.

This clonotype was counted at least ten times. This rearrangement joins TRBV20-1 to TRBJ1-5, with D tentatively TRBD1 (5 bases). V gave up 0 bases and J gave up 7 bases, with 16 bases separating them. This CDR3 spans 15 amino acids. CDR1 is DFQATT, CDR2 SNEGSKA, per germline (reference sequence). The CDR3 DNA reads as TGCAGTGCTAGAGAGGCCTCTTTCAGGGACCAGCCCCAGCATTTT. Its translation: CSAREASFRDQPQHF.

This clonotype has a count of ten or more. This sequence joins TRBV24-1 and TRBJ2-5, with D perhaps matching TRBD2 (6 bases). Germline V lookup: CDR1 KGHDR, CDR2 SFDVKD. Trimming took 5 bases from V and 2 from J, leaving 14 bases between them. The CDR3 has 15 residues. CDR3 nucleotide sequence: TGTGCCACCAGTGTCCGGGGGAGAGGACAAGAGACCCAGTACTTC. Amino acids: CATSVRGRGQETQYF.

This clonotype was counted ten times or more. The chain couples TRBV10-3 to TRBJ2-3, with TRBD2 identical over 16 bases. CDR1 is ENHRY and CDR2 is SYGVKD in the germline V gene. The CDR3 is 18 residues long. Trimming at V came to 2 bases and at J to 6 bases, leaving 8 bases not matched to a gene. This chain's CDR3 is CAISETPGLAGGLDTQYF. The DNA of the CDR3 is TGTGCCATCAGTGAGACACCGGGACTAGCGGGAGGGTTGGATACGCAGTATTTT.